A selection of T cell receptor beta chains follows, all from one sample in a study of shared clonotypes between healthy human individuals. Only in-frame clones appear in the TCRdb table, and some are missing; sequencing was by immunoSEQ multiplex PCR. Counted here are about 1.5 million clones, 95% to 99% occurring once; the ten biggest clones make up around 0.45%. Sequencing was performed on naive CD4+ T cells sorted from blood. The receptors were gathered from a man aged 30 to 45 in good health. The CDR3 runs from the conserved cysteine through the conserved F or W.

>TRBV27|TRBJ1-1
CASSFLTVRTTEAFF
>TRBV5-1|TRBJ2-5
CASSPPLPAQETQYF
>TRBV10-3|TRBJ2-7
CAISESDSGKGEQYF
>TRBV9|TRBJ2-2
CASSVARSNTGELFF
>TRBV11-2|TRBJ2-3
CASSHQTDTQYF
>TRBV5-1|TRBJ2-2
CASSSQGSTGELFF
>TRBV28|TRBJ1-2
CASSLPGRNYGYTF
>TRBV25-1|TRBJ2-2
CASRSLRDGGLAGELFF
>TRBV19|TRBJ1-2
CASSPGQAYGYTF
>TRBV18|TRBJ2-7
CASSPTTGDEQYF
>TRBV7-2|TRBJ2-7
CASSLRTVLGYEQYF
>TRBV4-3|TRBJ1-5
CASSQDRLQPQHF
>TRBV11-3|TRBJ2-1
CASSWDSYNEQFF
>TRBV7-3|TRBJ2-1
CASSLRRHNEQFF
>TRBV7-2|TRBJ2-7
CASSLAPGGRSGRMVF
>TRBV14|TRBJ2-7
CASSPTNRGEQYF
>TRBV5-4|TRBJ2-2
CASSLAGANTGELFF
>TRBV11-2|TRBJ2-1
CASSFPGGLYNEQFF
>TRBV18|TRBJ2-1
CASSPGTSGNNEQFF
>TRBV19|TRBJ1-5
CASSIGVYQPQHF
>TRBV6-1|TRBJ1-2
CASSDGRGRLGYGYTF
>TRBV7-9|TRBJ2-2
CASSPGVVAVGELFF
>TRBV7-2|TRBJ2-2
CASSSRRLNTGELFF
>TRBV19|TRBJ2-7
CASSISDQRSSYEQYF
>TRBV7-2|TRBJ2-1
CASSTPTSVGEQFF
>TRBV4-2|TRBJ2-3
CASSQGPRWGTDTQYF
>TRBV30|TRBJ2-7
CAWSGTKGAYEQYF
>TRBV7-2|TRBJ2-7
CASSRRYEQYF
>TRBV11-2|TRBJ1-1
CASSLKPSPRDTEAFF
>TRBV27|TRBJ2-7
CASSLETGGRYEQYF
>TRBV18|TRBJ1-1
CASSPTHGIGTEAFF
>TRBV6-5|TRBJ1-4
CASSYTGLEKLFF
>TRBV18|TRBJ2-3
CASSPLRGASTDTQYF
>TRBV28|TRBJ2-7
CASSFIGRAGADYEQYF
>TRBV27|TRBJ1-3
CASSISGPGNTIYF
>TRBV29-1|TRBJ2-3
CSVNPPATRTDTQYF
>TRBV27|TRBJ2-6
CASSLPLASGANVLTF
>TRBV14|TRBJ2-1
CASSYQPGGESNEQFF
>TRBV7-9|TRBJ2-1
CASSFPRGGRDNEQFF
>TRBV6-5|TRBJ2-7
CASSLGLAGGYEQYF
>TRBV9|TRBJ2-5
CASSVASGETQYF
>TRBV6-5|TRBJ2-1
CASNQEQFF
>TRBV12-5|TRBJ2-1
CASGLVPLGEQFF
>TRBV27|TRBJ2-3
CASISTGSYTDTQYF
>TRBV6-1|TRBJ2-2
CASSRDRVNTGELFF
>TRBV6-1|TRBJ1-5
CASRDRASQPQHF